The 8 T cell receptor beta chains given below trace back to one sample, sequenced in a study of early T cells in non-severe SARS-CoV-2 infection. TCRdb passed the 5' RACE reads through MiXCR, listing each CDR3 protein once. The sample contains 35,000 to 55,000 distinct CDR3 sequences, approximately 6.5% of which appear only once. The sample here was whole blood, taken at baseline. The receptors shown here come from an adult who was a healthcare worker with PCR-confirmed SARS-CoV-2 infection or an uninfected control (not recorded which).

At least ten counts were recorded for this clonotype. The J gene is TRBJ2-2, the V gene TRBV5-1; D is tentatively TRBD1 or TRBD2 (5 bases each). V dropped 1 base and J dropped 0 bases, with 16 bases sitting between them. The CDR3 has 18 residues. Per germline, CDR1 SGHRS and CDR2 YFSETQ. The CDR3 spells CASSLRGPPSSNTGELFF. The CDR3 region has the DNA TGCGCCAGCAGCTTGCGGGGCCCACCCAGTTCGAACACCGGGGAGCTGTTTTTT.

This clonotype was observed a few times. The chain couples TRBV5-1 to TRBJ2-1, with D maybe TRBD2 (6 bases). V lost 1 base and J 5 bases, leaving 10 bases between the germline ends. CDR3 length: 14 residues. Germline-derived CDR1 and CDR2 are SGHRS and YFSETQ. The CDR3 reads CASSLRGSDNEQFF. The CDR3 DNA follows: TGCGCCAGCAGCTTGCGGGGGTCGGACAATGAGCAGTTCTTC.

This clonotype appeared a few times. The rearrangement joins TRBV28 to TRBJ2-1; 11 bases align to TRBD2. The CDR3 is 14 amino acids. CDR1 is MDHEN, CDR2 SYDVKM, per germline. After removal of 3 bases from V and 8 bases from J, the junction contained 3 bases not matched to a gene. The CDR3 here is CASSLLAGGHEQFF. As DNA, the CDR3 is TGTGCCAGCAGTTTGCTAGCGGGAGGACATGAGCAGTTCTTC.

The V gene is TRBV4-2, the J gene TRBJ2-1; maybe TRBD2 (6 bases). Germline lookup yields CDR1 LGHNA and CDR2 YNFKEQ. V was cut by 5 bases and J by 0 bases, with 14 bases left in between. This CDR3 is built from 16 residues. CDR3 amino acids: CASSVIAVGSYNEQFF. CDR3 nucleotides: TGTGCCAGCAGCGTAATAGCGGTAGGCTCCTACAATGAGCAGTTCTTC.

This clonotype was detected a few times. The rearrangement joins TRBV27 to TRBJ2-7, with TRBD2 as a possible D gene (7 bases). The CDR3 covers 13 residues. Per germline, CDR1 MNHEY and CDR2 SMNVEV (reference sequence). Trimming cost V 7 bases and J 7 bases, with 17 bases left between them. The CDR3 region is CASTLRGGGEQYF. CDR3 coding DNA: TGTGCCAGCACCTTACGAGGGGGAGGGGAGCAGTACTTC.

A few counts support this clonotype. The chain is built from TRBV10-1 and TRBJ2-3; D is undetermined. Per germline, CDR1 WNHNN and CDR2 SYGVQD (reference sequence). Trimming took off 4 bases at V and 8 bases at J, with 10 bases between the two ends. The CDR3 runs 12 residues. Written as DNA, the CDR3 is TGCGCCAGCAGTGGGGCCGTCGGTACGCAGTATTTT. Encoded protein: CASSGAVGTQYF.

This clonotype was seen repeatedly, ten times or more. This chain links TRBV4-2 with TRBJ1-2, with D tentatively TRBD1 (5 bases). This CDR3 has 15 residues. CDR1 and CDR2 (germline): LGHNA, YNFKEQ. The V gene lost 0 bases and the J gene lost 3 bases, with 11 bases spanning the gap. The CDR3 loop is CASSQDQGNHYGYTF. The CDR3 DNA reads TGTGCCAGCAGCCAAGATCAGGGTAATCACTATGGCTACACCTTC.

Ten or more counts support this clonotype. CDR3 bases: TGTGCCAGCTCACCAACAGGGGTCGAGCAGTACTTC. Its protein is CASSPTGVEQYF. The V gene is TRBV18, the J gene TRBJ2-7, with 7 positions matching TRBD1. CDR3 length: 12 residues. Germline V gene sequence: CDR1 KGHSH, CDR2 LQKENI. With V trimmed by 2 bases and J by 6 bases, 1 base remained unmatched.